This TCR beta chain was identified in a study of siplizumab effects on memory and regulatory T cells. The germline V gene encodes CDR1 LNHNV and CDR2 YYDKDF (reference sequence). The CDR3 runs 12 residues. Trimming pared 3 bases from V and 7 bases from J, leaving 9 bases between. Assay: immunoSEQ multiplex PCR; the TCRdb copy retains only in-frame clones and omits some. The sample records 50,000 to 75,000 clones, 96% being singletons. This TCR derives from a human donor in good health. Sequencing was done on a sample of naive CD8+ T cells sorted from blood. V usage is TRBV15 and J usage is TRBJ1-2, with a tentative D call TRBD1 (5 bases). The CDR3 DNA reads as TGTGCCACCAGCAGGGGCGGGGGTGGCTACACCTTC. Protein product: CATSRGGGGYTF.